This TCR beta chain was found in a study of blood T cells in healthy people across ages. Findings and limits, study-wide: Age advanced and TCR beta diversity per million T cells fell, roughly linearly. Donor CMV status was unknown, possibly confounding expanded clonotype changes.

The second PCR ran about 6 to 12 cycles with a sample-barcoded 5' primer and J-beta primers. TCRdb reprocessed the 5' RACE reads with MiXCR, giving one entry per CDR3 protein. Here the sample spans more than 800,000 distinct CDR3 sequences, around 30% being singletons. This CDR3 spans 16 amino acids. The V and J ends lost 8 bases and 4 bases, in that order; junction bases with no gene match: 13. In its sample, this clonotype was seen many times. Its antigen is not known. V is TRBV12-3 or TRBV12-4 and J is TRBJ2-1; 8 bases map to TRBD2. The material sequenced was blood. The clonotype was recovered from a woman over 75 in good health. The CDR3 bases are TGTGCCAGCCAGTTATACGTAGGCGGGGGGTACAATGAGCAGTTCTTC. Its translation: CASQLYVGGGYNEQFF.